This TCR beta chain comes out of a study of T cell repertoires in cytomegalovirus infection. Across the whole study: Indicated by public TCR beta signatures were CMV infection and matching HLA type.

Study-level points and caveats: Cumulative public TCR beta family frequency identified carriers of CMV plus the relevant HLA. Dominant in the ex vivo response were TCR beta clonotypes restricted by HLA-C and specific for CMV.

In germline, CDR1 is SGHVS, CDR2 FNYEAQ. The CDR3 contains 15 residues. The V and J ends lost 8 bases and 6 bases, in that order; junction bases with no gene match: 14. This clonotype was counted between two and nine times. Its matching antigen is unknown. TCRdb reprocessed the reads with MiXCR, giving one entry per CDR3 protein. Here the sample spans fewer than 550,000 distinct CDR3 sequences, around 32% being singletons. The sequencing sample was made of PBMCs. V gene TRBV7-6 combines with J gene TRBJ2-3; TRBD2 agrees at 7 bases. The sequence was obtained from a human donor in good health (CMV status not recorded). Some clones in this sample may be carry-over from other donors' samples. CDR3 in DNA: TGTGCCAGCGGGGGAGGGGACCCCCGAGTCGATACGCAGTATTTT. Amino acid sequence: CASGGGDPRVDTQYF.